The sequence of this T cell receptor beta chain was determined in a study of T cell changes during pregnancy in multiple sclerosis. Between the trimmed V and J ends, which lost 0 bases and 5 bases, there was a span of 21 bases. The CDR3 extends over 18 amino acids. From germline, CDR1 is LNHNV and CDR2 YYDKDF (reference sequence). Profiled with immunoSEQ multiplex PCR; TCRdb holds only in-frame clones, not every one. In the table there are about 56,000 clones, around 90% of which are singletons. The sample consisted of CD4+ T cells from peripheral blood mononuclear cells, taken in the second trimester of pregnancy. The receptor was derived from a female donor with multiple sclerosis, enrolled in a pregnancy study. V gene TRBV15 combines with J gene TRBJ2-3; perhaps TRBD2 as D (6 bases). The CDR3 spells CATSRDRRELSVGDTQYF. The CDR3 DNA reads as TGTGCCACCAGCAGAGATCGCCGGGAGCTCTCAGTAGGAGATACGCAGTATTTT.